These 16 T cell receptor beta chains came from one sample sequenced in a study of CD39 and CD103 CD8 tumor-infiltrating T cells. Assay: immunoSEQ multiplex PCR; the TCRdb copy retains only in-frame clones and omits some. Among about 4,600 clones listed, more than 55% were seen once. The sample taken for sequencing was CD8+ T cells sorted from blood. Subset specified: total memory CD8 T cells (CD45RA-CCR7+/-) from blood or uninvolved lymph node. These receptors were taken from a human donor with head and neck squamous cell carcinoma.

This sequence joins TRBV7-6 and TRBJ2-1; 8 positions match TRBD1. The CDR3 is 18 amino acids. Germline CDR1 and CDR2: SGHVS and FNYEAQ. The V and J ends lost 0 bases and 0 bases, in that order; junction bases with no gene match: 7. The CDR3 coding sequence is TGTGCCAGCAGCTTAGCGGGGAGCACAGGGGGCTCCTACAATGAGCAGTTCTTC. It yields the protein CASSLAGSTGGSYNEQFF.

The chain combines TRBV19 with TRBJ2-5; the D gene is possibly TRBD1 (7 bases). Per germline, CDR1 LNHDA and CDR2 SQIVND (reference sequence). CDR3 length equals 20 residues. With 3 bases removed from V and 4 bases from J, the gap between germline ends came to 30 bases. CDR3 region: CASSIRVGVTEGASLETQYF. The CDR3 coding sequence is TGTGCCAGTAGTATTAGAGTGGGAGTGACGGAGGGGGCGAGTTTAGAGACCCAGTACTTC.

The chain recombines TRBV6-6 with TRBJ1-5; D is undetermined. V was trimmed by 0 bases and J by 0 bases, leaving 3 bases between them. CDR1 is MNHNY and CDR2 is SVGAGI in the germline V gene (reference sequence). The CDR3 is 14 residues long. CDR3 region: CASSYSYSNQPQHF. In DNA, the CDR3 is TGTGCCAGCAGTTACTCTTATAGCAATCAGCCCCAGCATTTT.

V gene TRBV6-1 combines with J gene TRBJ2-1; TRBD1 agrees at 9 bases. After removal of 2 bases from V and 8 bases from J, the junction contained 7 bases not matched to a gene. This CDR3 has 15 residues. The germline V gene has CDR1 MNHNS and CDR2 SASEGT. In DNA form, the CDR3 reads TGTGCCAGCAGTGAATCCGGGACAGGGCCCGATGAGCAGTTCTTC. It encodes CASSESGTGPDEQFF.

In DNA, the CDR3 is TGCAGCGTTGATGGGATCTTCCGGGACACGGGACCCCGAACATACAATGAGCAGTTCTTC. Amino acid sequence: CSVDGIFRDTGPRTYNEQFF. This chain uses TRBV29-1 with TRBJ2-1; D is possibly TRBD1 (6 bases). Germline CDR1 reads SQVTM; CDR2 reads ANQGSEA. V dropped 3 bases and J dropped 4 bases, with 31 bases sitting between them. The CDR3 is 20 residues long.

The rearrangement uses TRBV11-2 and TRBJ1-3; possibly TRBD1 for D (6 bases). From germline, CDR1 is SGHAT and CDR2 FQNNGV. Trimming took 0 bases from V and 0 from J, leaving 15 bases between them. The CDR3 has 18 residues. The CDR3 reads CASSLEAYRDLSGNTIYF. The CDR3 DNA reads as TGTGCCAGCAGCTTAGAAGCCTACAGGGATCTCTCTGGAAACACCATATATTTT.

This sequence joins TRBV5-4 and TRBJ2-2, with D possibly matching TRBD2 (5 bases). The CDR3 totals 17 residues. The germline gives CDR1 SGHNT, CDR2 YYREEE (reference sequence). V lost 0 bases and J 0 bases, leaving 12 bases between the germline ends. Here the CDR3 DNA reads TGTGCCAGCAGCTTGGCCCCGACTACCACGAACACCGGGGAGCTGTTTTTT. It specifies CASSLAPTTTNTGELFF.

The chain recombines TRBV4-1 with TRBJ2-3, with 9 positions matching TRBD2. The junction had 13 bases not matched to a gene; V was cut back by 5 bases and J by 4 bases. Germline CDR1 and CDR2: MGHRA and YSYEKL. The CDR3 runs to 17 residues. The CDR3 region has the DNA TGCGCCAGCAGCGGACCATCAGCGGGGGGAAGCCCAGATACGCAGTATTTT. The encoded protein is CASSGPSAGGSPDTQYF.

This clone has more than one count but fewer than ten. The V gene is TRBV18, the J gene TRBJ2-7; 8 nucleotides agree with TRBD1. The CDR3 extends over 14 amino acids. J gave up 5 bases and V 8 bases, and 11 bases lay outside the gene matches. Germline V CDR1 and CDR2: KGHSH, LQKENI. The CDR3 reads CASKTGGSFDEQYF. In nucleotides, the CDR3 is TGTGCCAGCAAAACAGGGGGGTCTTTTGACGAGCAGTACTTC.

The V call is TRBV7-9, the J call TRBJ2-3; maybe TRBD1 (6 bases). Germline loops: CDR1 SEHNR, CDR2 FQNEAQ (reference sequence). This CDR3 comprises 15 residues. V lost 1 base, J lost 2 bases, and 10 bases lay in between. The CDR3 coding sequence is TGTGCCAGCAGCTTAGGATCAGGGGACACAGATACGCAGTATTTT. Translated, it gives CASSLGSGDTDTQYF.

The rearrangement uses TRBV6-4 and TRBJ2-2; D is uncertain. CDR1 and CDR2 from the germline V gene are MRHNA and SNTAGT. There are 13 residues in the CDR3. The V gene lost 6 bases and the J gene lost 2 bases, with 7 bases spanning the gap. The CDR3 loop reads CASSLTNTGELFF. The CDR3 DNA follows: TGTGCCAGCAGCCTCACAAACACCGGGGAGCTGTTTTTT.

The rearrangement links TRBV18 to TRBJ1-1, with a weak D call TRBD1 (5 bases). V was shortened by 5 bases and J by 1 base, with 14 bases between the two germline ends. CDR1 is KGHSH and CDR2 is LQKENI in the germline V gene. This CDR3 spans 15 amino acids. The CDR3 DNA sequence: TGTGCCAGCTCATCAGAAGACAGCGAGAACACTGAAGCTTTCTTT. It specifies CASSSEDSENTEAFF.

The chain recombines TRBV7-8 with TRBJ2-2; no definite D call. CDR1 SGHVS and CDR2 FQNEAQ come from the germline V gene. The CDR3 extends over 13 amino acids. Trimming took 5 bases from V and 6 from J, leaving 10 bases between them. The CDR3 region has the DNA TGTGCCAGCAGCCCCGTCCCGGCCGGGGAGCTGTTTTTT. It is translated as CASSPVPAGELFF.

This chain links TRBV30 with TRBJ1-2; 7 positions match TRBD1. The V gene's germline CDR1 is GTSNPN and CDR2 SVGIG (reference sequence). Trimming cost V 1 base and J 2 bases; bases outside gene matches: 4. The CDR3 sequence is 14 residues long. CDR3 DNA: TGTGCCTGGAGTGGACGGGACAGCAACTATGGCTACACCTTC. Encoded protein: CAWSGRDSNYGYTF.

V and J are TRBV7-2 and TRBJ1-6; tentatively, D is TRBD1 (5 bases). Trimming pared 5 bases from V and 7 bases from J, leaving 12 bases between. The V gene's germline CDR1 is SGHTA and CDR2 FQGNSA. The CDR3 loop spans 14 amino acids. CDR3 sequence reads: CASSLGLMNSPLHF. The DNA for the CDR3 is TGTGCCAGCAGCCTGGGACTTATGAATTCACCCCTCCACTTT.

This clone turned up a few times. The chain combines TRBV30 with TRBJ2-7; TRBD1 matches at 8 bases. The V gene end was trimmed by 0 bases and the J gene end by 4 bases; junction bases not matched to a gene: 5. CDR3 length equals 14 residues. From germline, CDR1 is GTSNPN and CDR2 SVGIG (reference sequence). CDR3 coding DNA: TGTGCCTGGAGTGTCGACCAGGGGGCTTACGAGCAGTACTTC. Translating gives CAWSVDQGAYEQYF.